This T cell receptor beta chain was captured in a study of CD8+CD57+ T cells in acquired aplastic anemia. Study at large: Mean DNA quantity obtained from sorted CD4+ and CD8+ cells was 3 to 4 ug. Findings and caveats of the study: Sharing between patients and controls was observed for some 27 CD8+ CDR3 sequences.

Patients sequenced had flow cytometry evidence of CD8+CD57+ cell expansion. This clonotype was seen ten or more times. Its cognate antigen is unknown. The CDR3 is 14 residues long. Germline V gene data show CDR1 as SNHLY and CDR2 as FYNNEI. V lost 9 bases and J lost 2; bases outside the gene matches: 7. Genomic DNA, the template, was used for profiling of the TCR beta VDJ and CDR3. TCRdb independently ran MiXCR on the reads; one entry per CDR3 protein. The table records 150,000 to 200,000 distinct CDR3 sequences, around 48% of them present only once. The V gene is TRBV2, the J gene TRBJ1-2; TRBD1 matches 9 bases. Sequences were obtained from sorted CD4+, CD8+, or CD8+CD57+ T cells (not recorded which) from PBMCs. The receptor was isolated from a human donor with aplastic anemia. The CDR3 DNA reads TGTGCCAGACAACAGGGGGCATTCAACTATGGCTACACCTTC. Protein product: CARQQGAFNYGYTF.